Below are 11 T cell receptor beta chains sequenced from a single sample in a study of PD-1 and CTLA-4 blockade in melanoma. TCRdb's table, derived via immunoSEQ multiplex PCR, lists solely in-frame clones and lacks some. The sample records about 32,000 clones, about 88% being singletons. The sample in question was CD8+ T cells from peripheral blood, obtained from a patient given anti-PD-1 treatment. The receptors shown here come from a human donor with melanoma.

The rearrangement links TRBV9 to TRBJ1-2; 9 bases agree with TRBD1. The CDR3 has 14 amino acids. V dropped 5 bases and J dropped 4; count of bases not matched to a gene: 6. Germline V gene data show CDR1 as SGDLS and CDR2 as YYNGEE. The CDR3 DNA reads TGTGCCAGCAGTGGACAGGGGACCCTCTATGGCTACACCTTC. It is translated as CASSGQGTLYGYTF.

This chain connects TRBV6-5 to TRBJ1-1; TRBD1 is a possible D gene (5 bases). Germline V CDR1 and CDR2: MNHEY, SVGAGI. Trimming took off 2 bases at V and 5 bases at J, with 12 bases between the two ends. This CDR3 contains 14 residues. CDR3 sequence: CASSYGAGPTEAFF. The CDR3 region has the DNA TGTGCCAGCAGTTACGGGGCGGGACCTACTGAAGCTTTCTTT.

V gene TRBV30 combines with J gene TRBJ2-7, with D perhaps matching TRBD1 (5 bases). The germline CDR1 and CDR2 sequences are GTSNPN and SVGIG (reference sequence). V was pared by 7 bases and J by 0 bases, with 10 bases between. The CDR3 runs to 12 residues. CDR3 in amino acids: CALTAYSYEQYF. The CDR3 bases are TGTGCCTTGACAGCCTACTCCTACGAGCAGTACTTC.

J is TRBJ2-7 and V is TRBV7-9; no definite D call. CDR1 and CDR2 from the germline V gene are SEHNR and FQNEAQ (reference sequence). V was trimmed by 6 bases and J by 0 bases, leaving 15 bases between them. The CDR3 runs to 15 residues. The CDR3: CASSPAVLNSYEQYF. CDR3 DNA sequence: TGTGCCAGCAGTCCGGCCGTCTTAAACTCCTACGAGCAGTACTTC.

This chain uses TRBV30 with TRBJ2-1, with D possibly TRBD1 on 6 matching bases. The germline CDR1 and CDR2 sequences are GTSNPN and SVGIG (reference sequence). The ends were cut back, 7 bases at V and 0 bases at J, with 10 bases in the middle. The CDR3 is 13 amino acids. The CDR3 spells CASTGSSYNEQFF. As DNA, the CDR3 is TGTGCCTCAACAGGGAGCTCCTACAATGAGCAGTTCTTC.

V gene TRBV4-1 combines with J gene TRBJ2-2; D call uncertain. Trimming stripped 0 bases from V and 4 bases from J, with 6 bases between. The V gene's germline CDR1 is MGHRA and CDR2 YSYEKL. The CDR3 spans 14 residues. The CDR3 DNA reads as TGCGCCAGCAGCCAAGACCTATCCACCGGGGAGCTGTTTTTT. The encoded protein is CASSQDLSTGELFF.

The chain couples TRBV7-6 to TRBJ2-3, with 7 bases identical to TRBD1. The CDR3 loop spans 15 amino acids. The V segment lost 1 base and the J segment 0 bases; nucleotides outside the gene matches: 1. In germline, CDR1 is SGHVS, CDR2 FNYEAQ. CDR3 nucleotide sequence: TGTGCCAGCAGCTTAGGACAGGGAAGCACAGATACGCAGTATTTT. It encodes CASSLGQGSTDTQYF.

In its sample, this clone was seen once. The chain employs TRBV27 and TRBJ1-2; D gene uncertain. V was trimmed by 1 base and J by 3 bases, leaving 12 bases between them. CDR3 size: 15 residues. The germline V gene has CDR1 MNHEY and CDR2 SMNVEV (reference sequence). The CDR3 loop reads CASSLWYGVDYGYTF. CDR3 DNA: TGTGCCAGCAGTTTATGGTACGGGGTGGACTATGGCTACACCTTC.

V gene TRBV7-9 combines with J gene TRBJ2-1; TRBD1 is a possible D gene (6 bases). Germline CDR1 reads SEHNR; CDR2 reads FQNEAQ (reference sequence). Trimming left V 1 base short and J 2 bases short, with 9 bases between. The CDR3 is made up of 15 amino acids. In DNA form, the CDR3 reads TGTGCCAGCAGCTTAGGGCAGGGGACCTACAATGAGCAGTTCTTC. The encoded protein is CASSLGQGTYNEQFF.

The chain joins TRBV7-9 to TRBJ2-7; 7 bases are shared with TRBD1. The CDR3 runs 12 residues. Germline CDR1 reads SEHNR; CDR2 reads FQNEAQ (reference sequence). V shed 3 bases and J 5 bases; nucleotides not matched to a gene: 1. This CDR3 is CASSFGTDEQYF. The DNA for the CDR3 is TGTGCCAGCAGCTTTGGGACAGACGAGCAGTACTTC. Full variable domain (missing parts from reference TRBV7-9 and TRBJ2-7): DTGVSQNPRHKITKRGQNVTFRCDPISEHNRLYWYRQTLGQGPEFLTYFQNEAQLEKSRLLSDRFSAERPKGSFSTLEIQRTEQGDSAMYLCASSFGTDEQYFGPGTRLTVT.

The chain has TRBV9 and TRBJ2-1, with D perhaps matching TRBD1 or TRBD2 (6 bases each). The germline CDR1 and CDR2 sequences are SGDLS and YYNGEE. The CDR3 runs to 15 residues. The V end was cut by 0 bases, the J end by 5 bases, with 12 bases between. The CDR3 DNA sequence: TGTGCCAGCAGCGTAGCCGGTGGGGGGCACAATGAGCAGTTCTTC. Translation gives CASSVAGGGHNEQFF.